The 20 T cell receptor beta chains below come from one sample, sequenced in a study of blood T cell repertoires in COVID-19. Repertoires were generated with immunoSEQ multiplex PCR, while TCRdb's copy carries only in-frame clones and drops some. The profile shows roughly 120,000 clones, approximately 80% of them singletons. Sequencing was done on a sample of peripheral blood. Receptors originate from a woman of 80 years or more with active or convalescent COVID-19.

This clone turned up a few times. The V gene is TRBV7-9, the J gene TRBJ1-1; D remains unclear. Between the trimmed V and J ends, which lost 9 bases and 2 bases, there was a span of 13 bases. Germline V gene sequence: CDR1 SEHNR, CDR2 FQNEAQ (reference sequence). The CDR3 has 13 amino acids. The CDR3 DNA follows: TGTGCCAGGGGAGGGCTGATAAACACTGAAGCTTTCTTT. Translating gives CARGGLINTEAFF. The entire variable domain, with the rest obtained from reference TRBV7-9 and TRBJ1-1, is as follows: DTGVSQNPRHKITKRGQNVTFRCDPISEHNRLYWYRQTLGQGPEFLTYFQNEAQLEKSRLLSDRFSAERPKGSFSTLEIQRTEQGDSAMYLCARGGLINTEAFFGQGTRLTVV.

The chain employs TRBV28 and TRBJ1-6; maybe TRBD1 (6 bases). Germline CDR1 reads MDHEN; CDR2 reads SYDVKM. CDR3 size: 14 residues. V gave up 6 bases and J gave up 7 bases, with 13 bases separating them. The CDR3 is CASRPGVYNSPLHF. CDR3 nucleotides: TGTGCCAGCAGACCAGGGGTCTACAATTCACCCCTCCACTTT.

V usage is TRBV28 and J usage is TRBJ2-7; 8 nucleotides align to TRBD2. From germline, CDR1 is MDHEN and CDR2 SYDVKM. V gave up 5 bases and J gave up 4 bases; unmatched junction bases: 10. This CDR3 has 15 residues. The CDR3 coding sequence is TGTGCCAGCAGTCCCCATAGCGGGGCCCCTTACGAGCAGTACTTC. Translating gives CASSPHSGAPYEQYF.

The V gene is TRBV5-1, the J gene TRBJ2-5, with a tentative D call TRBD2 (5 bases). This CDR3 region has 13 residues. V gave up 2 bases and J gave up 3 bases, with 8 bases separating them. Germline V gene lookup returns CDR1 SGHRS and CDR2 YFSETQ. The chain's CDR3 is CASSFGVEETQYF. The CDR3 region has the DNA TGCGCCAGCAGCTTCGGGGTGGAAGAGACCCAGTACTTC. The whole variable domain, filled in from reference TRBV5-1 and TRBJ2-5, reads KAGVTQTPRYLIKTRGQQVTLSCSPISGHRSVSWYQQTPGQGLQFLFEYFSETQRNKGNFPGRFSGRQFSNSRSEMNVSTLELGDSALYLCASSFGVEETQYFGPGTRLLVL.

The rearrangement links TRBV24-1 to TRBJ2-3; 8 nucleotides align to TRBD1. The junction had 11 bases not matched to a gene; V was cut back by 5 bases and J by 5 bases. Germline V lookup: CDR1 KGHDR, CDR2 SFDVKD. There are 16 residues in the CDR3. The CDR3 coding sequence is TGTGCCACCAGTGGTTCCCGACAGGGGCGTGTAGATACGCAGTATTTT. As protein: CATSGSRQGRVDTQYF.

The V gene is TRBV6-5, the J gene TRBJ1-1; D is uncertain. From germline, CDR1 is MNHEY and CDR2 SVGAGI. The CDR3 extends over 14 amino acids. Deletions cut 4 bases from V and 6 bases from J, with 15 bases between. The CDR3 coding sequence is TGTGCCAGCAGTTCTGAGGGAGGGCTCGCTGAAGCTTTCTTT. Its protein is CASSSEGGLAEAFF.

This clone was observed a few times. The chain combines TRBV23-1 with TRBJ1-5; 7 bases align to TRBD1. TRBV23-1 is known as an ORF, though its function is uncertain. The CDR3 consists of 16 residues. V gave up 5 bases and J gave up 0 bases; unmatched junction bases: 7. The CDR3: CASSLQGRYSNQPQHF. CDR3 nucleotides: TGCGCCAGCAGTTTACAGGGGCGATATAGCAATCAGCCCCAGCATTTT.

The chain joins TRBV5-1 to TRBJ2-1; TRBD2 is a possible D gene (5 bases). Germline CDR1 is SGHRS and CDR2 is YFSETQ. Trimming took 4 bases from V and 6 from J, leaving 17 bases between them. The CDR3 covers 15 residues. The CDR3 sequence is CASSLMGPRANEQFF. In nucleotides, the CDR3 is TGCGCCAGCAGCCTGATGGGTCCGAGGGCCAATGAGCAGTTCTTC.

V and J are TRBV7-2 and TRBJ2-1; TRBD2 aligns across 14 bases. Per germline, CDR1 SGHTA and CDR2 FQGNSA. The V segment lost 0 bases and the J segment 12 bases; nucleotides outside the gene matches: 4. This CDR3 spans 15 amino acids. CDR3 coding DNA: TGTGCCAGCAGCTTAGCAGGACTAGCGGGAGGCGGGCAGTTCTTC. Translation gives CASSLAGLAGGGQFF.

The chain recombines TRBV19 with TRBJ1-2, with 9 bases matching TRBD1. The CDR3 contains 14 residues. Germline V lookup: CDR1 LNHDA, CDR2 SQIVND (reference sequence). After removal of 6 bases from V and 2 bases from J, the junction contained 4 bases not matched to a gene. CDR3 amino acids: CASSPDRGNYGYTF. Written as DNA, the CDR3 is TGTGCCAGTAGCCCGGACAGGGGAAACTATGGCTACACCTTC.

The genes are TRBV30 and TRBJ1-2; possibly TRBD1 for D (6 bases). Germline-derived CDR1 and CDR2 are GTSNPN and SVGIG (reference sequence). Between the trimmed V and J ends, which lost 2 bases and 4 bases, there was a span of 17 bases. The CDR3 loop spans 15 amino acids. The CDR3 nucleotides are TGTGCCTGGAGTACGTATACAGCAGGGGTCTATGGCTACACCTTC. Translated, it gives CAWSTYTAGVYGYTF. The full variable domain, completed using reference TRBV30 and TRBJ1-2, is SQTIHQWPATLVQPVGSPLSLECTVEGTSNPNLYWYRQAAGRGLQLLFYSVGIGQISSEVPQNLSASRPQDRQFILSSKKLLLSDSGFYLCAWSTYTAGVYGYTFGSGTRLTVV.

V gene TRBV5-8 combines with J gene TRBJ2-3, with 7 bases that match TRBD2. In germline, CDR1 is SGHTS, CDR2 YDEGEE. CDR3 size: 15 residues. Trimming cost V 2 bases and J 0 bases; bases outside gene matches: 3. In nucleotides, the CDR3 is TGTGCCAGCAGCTTAGCGGGACGCAGCACAGATACGCAGTATTTT. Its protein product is CASSLAGRSTDTQYF.

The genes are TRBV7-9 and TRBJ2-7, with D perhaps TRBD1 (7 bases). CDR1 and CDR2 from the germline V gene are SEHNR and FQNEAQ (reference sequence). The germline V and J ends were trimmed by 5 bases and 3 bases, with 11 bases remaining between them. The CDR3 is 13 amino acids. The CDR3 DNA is TGTGCCAGCAGCGGAGGGACAGTCTACGAGCAGTACTTC. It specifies CASSGGTVYEQYF. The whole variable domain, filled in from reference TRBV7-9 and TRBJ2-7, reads DTGVSQNPRHKITKRGQNVTFRCDPISEHNRLYWYRQTLGQGPEFLTYFQNEAQLEKSRLLSDRFSAERPKGSFSTLEIQRTEQGDSAMYLCASSGGTVYEQYFGPGTRLTVT.

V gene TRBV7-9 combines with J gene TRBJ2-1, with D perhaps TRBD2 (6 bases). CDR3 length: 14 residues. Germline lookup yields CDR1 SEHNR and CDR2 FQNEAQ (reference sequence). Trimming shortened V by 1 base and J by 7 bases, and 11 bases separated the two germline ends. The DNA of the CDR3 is TGTGCCAGCAGCTTAGATAGCGGACGGAATGAGCAGTTCTTC. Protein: CASSLDSGRNEQFF.

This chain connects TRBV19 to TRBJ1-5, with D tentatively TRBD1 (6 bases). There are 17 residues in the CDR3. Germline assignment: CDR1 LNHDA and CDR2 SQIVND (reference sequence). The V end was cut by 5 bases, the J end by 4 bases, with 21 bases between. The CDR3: CASSGLTGVEGNQPQHF. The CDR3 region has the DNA TGTGCCAGTAGTGGGCTGACAGGAGTAGAGGGAAATCAGCCCCAGCATTTT.

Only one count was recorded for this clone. DNA of the CDR3: TGCACCAGCAGCCCAGGACTATTCAGATACTCCTACGAGCAGTACTTC. The encoded protein is CTSSPGLFRYSYEQYF. V and J are TRBV1 and TRBJ2-7; the table's TRBD2 call for D was not verified on the DNA. TRBV1 is designated a pseudogene. The CDR3 runs 16 residues.

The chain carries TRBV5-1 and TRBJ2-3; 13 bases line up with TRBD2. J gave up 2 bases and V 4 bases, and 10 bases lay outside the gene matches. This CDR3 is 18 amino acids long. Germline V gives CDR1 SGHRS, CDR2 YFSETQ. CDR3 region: CASSAGTSGTRYTDTQYF. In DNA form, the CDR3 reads TGCGCCAGCAGCGCCGGGACTAGCGGGACCCGCTACACAGATACGCAGTATTTT.

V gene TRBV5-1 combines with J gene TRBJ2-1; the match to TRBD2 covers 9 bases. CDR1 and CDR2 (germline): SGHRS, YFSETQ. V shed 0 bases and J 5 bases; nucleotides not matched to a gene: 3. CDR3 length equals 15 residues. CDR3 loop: CASSLVAGDHNEQFF. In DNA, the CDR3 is TGCGCCAGCAGCTTGGTAGCGGGGGACCACAATGAGCAGTTCTTC.

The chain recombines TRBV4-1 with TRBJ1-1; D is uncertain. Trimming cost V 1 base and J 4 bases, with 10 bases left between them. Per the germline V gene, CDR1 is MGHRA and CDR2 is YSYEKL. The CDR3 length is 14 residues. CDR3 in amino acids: CASSQARGGTEAFF. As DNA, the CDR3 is TGCGCCAGCAGCCAAGCTCGGGGAGGCACTGAAGCTTTCTTT.

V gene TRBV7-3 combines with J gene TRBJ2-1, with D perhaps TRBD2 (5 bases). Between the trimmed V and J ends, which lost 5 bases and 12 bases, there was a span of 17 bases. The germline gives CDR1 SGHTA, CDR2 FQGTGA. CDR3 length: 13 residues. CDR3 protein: CASSPETRGLQFF. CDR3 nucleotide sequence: TGTGCCAGCAGCCCTGAAACTCGGGGATTGCAGTTCTTC.